These 17 T cell receptor beta chains share one sample of origin, sequenced in a study of blood T cell repertoires in COVID-19. Libraries were prepared by immunoSEQ multiplex PCR; TCRdb keeps only in-frame clonotypes and omits some of them. Among around 240,000 clones listed, about nine tenths were seen once. Input material: PBMCs or T cells enriched from blood (not recorded which). These receptor sequences come from a man aged 45-65 years who had been exposed to COVID-19.

The chain joins TRBV28 to TRBJ2-5, with D uncertain. CDR1 is MDHEN, CDR2 SYDVKM, per germline. Trimming cost V 1 base and J 0 bases, with 15 bases left between them. This CDR3 contains 17 residues. This CDR3 reads CASSLSPPGFYQETQYF. CDR3 DNA sequence: TGTGCCAGCAGTTTATCACCACCGGGTTTTTACCAAGAGACCCAGTACTTC.

This rearrangement joins TRBV7-9 to TRBJ1-1; D is ambiguous. The germline V gene has CDR1 SEHNR and CDR2 FQNEAQ (reference sequence). The CDR3 loop spans 12 amino acids. V lost 5 bases and J 4 bases, leaving 8 bases between the germline ends. Written as DNA, the CDR3 is TGTGCCAGCAGCCTATATCGCACTGAAGCTTTCTTT. This translates into CASSLYRTEAFF.

The sample holds a few counts of this clone. The rearrangement uses TRBV14 and TRBJ2-1, with TRBD2 as a possible D gene (6 bases). V lost 4 bases and J lost 7, with 8 bases in between. The CDR3 has 12 amino acids. Germline values: CDR1 SGHDN, CDR2 FVKESK. CDR3 sequence: CASSRGRNEQFF. The CDR3 DNA reads TGTGCCAGCAGCCGGGGGAGGAATGAGCAGTTCTTC. Together with reference TRBV14 and TRBJ2-1, the CDR3 gives the full variable domain: EAGVTQFPSHSVIEKGQTVTLRCDPISGHDNLYWYRRVMGKEIKFLLHFVKESKQDESGMPNNRFLAERTGGTYSTLKVQPAELEDSGVYFCASSRGRNEQFFGPGTRLTVL.

The CDR3 DNA reads TGTGCCAGCAGCCCAAGGGGTTGGACTAGCGTACTCAATGAGCAGTTCTTC. The encoded protein is CASSPRGWTSVLNEQFF. The chain has TRBV5-6 and TRBJ2-1, with 9 bases identical to TRBD2. CDR1 is SGHDT and CDR2 is YYEEEE in the germline V gene. The CDR3 extends over 17 amino acids. Unmatched junction bases numbered 14, after V lost 4 bases and J lost 6 bases. Together with reference TRBV5-6 and TRBJ2-1, the CDR3 gives the full variable domain: DAGVTQSPTHLIKTRGQQVTLRCSPKSGHDTVSWYQQALGQGPQFIFQYYEEEERQRGNFPDRFSGHQFPNYSSELNVNALLLGDSALYLCASSPRGWTSVLNEQFFGPGTRLTVL.

This chain uses TRBV11-3 with TRBJ1-1; perhaps TRBD1 as D (6 bases). CDR1 is SGHNT, CDR2 YENEEA, per germline. CDR3 length equals 13 residues. The V and J ends lost 3 bases and 5 bases respectively, with 10 bases between them. CDR3 region: CASSLAGETEAFF. Written as DNA, the CDR3 is TGTGCCAGCAGCTTGGCAGGGGAGACTGAAGCTTTCTTT.

The chain combines TRBV5-1 with TRBJ1-1; D gene ambiguous. With 5 bases removed from V and 0 bases from J, the gap between germline ends came to 11 bases. Germline V lookup: CDR1 SGHRS, CDR2 YFSETQ. The CDR3 is 14 amino acids. The chain's CDR3 is CASRAEAMNTEAFF. DNA of the CDR3: TGCGCCAGCAGAGCGGAAGCGATGAACACTGAAGCTTTCTTT.

The CDR3 nucleotides are TGTGCCAGCAGTCCGACTAGCGGGAGGCAGTTCTTC. Translation: CASSPTSGRQFF. The rearrangement joins TRBV12-3 or TRBV12-4 to TRBJ2-1; 12 nucleotides line up with TRBD2. The CDR3 extends over 12 amino acids. V trimming: 5 bases; J trimming: 12 bases; junction bases outside the gene matches: 2.

The chain combines TRBV5-1 with TRBJ2-3, with 8 positions matching TRBD2. The V segment lost 5 bases and the J segment 1 base; nucleotides outside the gene matches: 9. The CDR3 sequence is 16 residues long. Germline V gene lookup returns CDR1 SGHRS and CDR2 YFSETQ. This CDR3 is CASSQGSGGGTDTQYF. CDR3 DNA sequence: TGCGCCAGCAGTCAAGGCAGCGGGGGAGGCACAGATACGCAGTATTTT.

V gene TRBV18 combines with J gene TRBJ2-2; 7 bases agree with TRBD1. CDR1 is KGHSH, CDR2 LQKENI, per germline. The CDR3 is 16 amino acids. The J segment lost 6 bases and the V segment lost 1 base, leaving 8 bases of the junction unmatched. CDR3 sequence: CASSPQTGVQSGELFF. The CDR3 DNA reads as TGTGCCAGCTCACCACAAACAGGGGTGCAGTCCGGGGAGCTGTTTTTT. Filled out from reference TRBV18 and TRBJ2-2, the complete variable domain reads NAGVMQNPRHLVRRRGQEARLRCSPMKGHSHVYWYRQLPEEGLKFMVYLQKENIIDESGMPKERFSAEFPKEGPSILRIQQVVRGDSAAYFCASSPQTGVQSGELFFGEGSRLTVL.

This chain uses TRBV5-1 with TRBJ1-4; TRBD1 matches 8 bases. The germline V gene encodes CDR1 SGHRS and CDR2 YFSETQ. The CDR3 spans 15 residues. J gave up 6 bases and V 0 bases, and 4 bases lay outside the gene matches. Here the CDR3 DNA reads TGCGCCAGCAGCTTGGCAACAGGGGGAGATGAAAAACTGTTTTTT. As protein: CASSLATGGDEKLFF.

The chain has TRBV7-2 and TRBJ2-7; a possible D gene is TRBD1 (5 bases). The germline V and J ends were trimmed by 5 bases and 0 bases, with 11 bases remaining between them. CDR1 is SGHTA and CDR2 is FQGNSA in the germline V gene. The CDR3 totals 14 residues. The CDR3 sequence is CASSPDRSSYEQYF. In nucleotides, the CDR3 is TGTGCCAGCAGCCCAGACAGAAGCTCCTACGAGCAGTACTTC. Drawing the rest from reference TRBV7-2 and TRBJ2-7, the complete variable domain is GAGVSQSPSNKVTEKGKDVELRCDPISGHTALYWYRQSLGQGLEFLIYFQGNSAPDKSGLPSDRFSAERTGGSVSTLTIQRTQQEDSAVYLCASSPDRSSYEQYFGPGTRLTVT.

The gene calls are TRBV18 and TRBJ2-7, with 10 bases that match TRBD1. CDR1 and CDR2 from the germline V gene are KGHSH and LQKENI. This CDR3 spans 15 amino acids. V lost 3 bases, J lost 3 bases, and 5 bases stayed unmatched. CDR3 sequence: CASSPRTGGLYEQYF. As DNA, the CDR3 is TGTGCCAGCTCACCGAGGACAGGGGGGCTCTACGAGCAGTACTTC.

This chain links TRBV7-3 with TRBJ2-1, with a possible D match to TRBD2 (5 bases). The CDR3 has 16 amino acids. In germline, CDR1 is SGHTA, CDR2 FQGTGA. The V gene lost 0 bases and the J gene lost 8 bases, with 17 bases spanning the gap. Here the CDR3 DNA reads TGTGCCAGCAGCTTAACGTCTAGCCGGGTATGGGATGAGCAGTTCTTC. This sequence encodes CASSLTSSRVWDEQFF.

Regarding this clone: One junction end disagrees with the germline gene, perhaps due to a read error. The rearrangement links TRBV2 to TRBJ1-2, with D tentatively TRBD1 (6 bases). The germline gives CDR1 SNHLY, CDR2 FYNNEI. The CDR3 is 14 residues long. The CDR3 protein is CASSQAYTGSGYTF. As DNA, the CDR3 is TGTGCCAGCAGTCAAGCTTACACAGGGTCTGGCTACACCTTC.

The chain carries TRBV7-2 and TRBJ1-2; 9 bases agree with TRBD1. Germline lookup yields CDR1 SGHTA and CDR2 FQGNSA. This CDR3 spans 15 amino acids. Trimming took 3 bases from V and 2 from J; bases not matched to a gene: 4. The CDR3, as DNA: TGTGCCAGCAGCTTCGGGGACAGGGTAAACTATGGCTACACCTTC. Its translation: CASSFGDRVNYGYTF.

This chain links TRBV6-5 with TRBJ2-4; the match to TRBD2 covers 8 bases. The CDR3 has 15 residues. Germline-derived CDR1 and CDR2 are MNHEY and SVGAGI. V lost 6 bases and J lost 0; bases outside the gene matches: 4. CDR3 DNA: TGTGCCAGCAGGCGGGGGGATCTAGCCAAAAACATTCAGTACTTC. It translates to CASRRGDLAKNIQYF.

This chain uses TRBV5-8 with TRBJ1-1; D is unresolved. The V and J ends lost 0 bases and 2 bases respectively, with 11 bases between them. The CDR3 runs 15 residues. Germline V gives CDR1 SGHTS, CDR2 YDEGEE. CDR3 sequence: CASSLGGKSNTEAFF. CDR3 in DNA: TGTGCCAGCAGCTTGGGCGGGAAGAGTAACACTGAAGCTTTCTTT.